This T cell receptor (beta chain) was retrieved from a study of blood T cell repertoires in COVID-19. Study overall: Some COVID-19 samples were acute and others convalescent; all came from the United States, Italy and Spain. Sample material is recorded as cDNA or gDNA derived from T cells, B-cell-depleted T cells, or PBMCs.

Original analysis: Reference gene primer amplification gave nucleated cell count estimates. Assay used: immunoSEQ multiplex PCR; TCRdb lists only in-frame clones, some missing. That table is the source of V, J and clone size, and D and trimming were worked out from the DNA. This sample has approximately 270,000 clones; around nine tenths occur once, and the top ten carry about 0.8%. This CDR3 is built from 17 residues. Sequencing was done on a sample of peripheral blood. The V gene is TRBV12-2, the J gene TRBJ2-7; the DNA was not used to check the table's D call, TRBD1. TRBV12-2 is a documented pseudogene. The receptor's source is a man aged 30 to 39 with acute or convalescent COVID-19. CDR3 in amino acids: CASRLARGQGDLYEQYF. The CDR3 DNA is TGTGCAAGTCGCTTAGCACGAGGACAGGGGGATCTTTACGAGCAGTACTTC.